This paragraph reports one T cell receptor (beta chain). Among the roughly 120 subjects of the validation cohort, separate from the roughly 650-subject first cohort, were the donors. Generated by immunoSEQ multiplex PCR, the TCRdb table keeps only in-frame clones and is missing some. Here the sample spans roughly 150,000 clones, roughly 90% being singletons. The sample comes from a study of cytomegalovirus exposure and HLA in healthy donors. Input material: PBMCs. This receptor was identified in a young man in good health and CMV-seronegative.

The CDR3 here is CASSVGPSGGAGELFF. In nucleotides, the CDR3 is TGTGCCAGCAGCGTAGGCCCTAGCGGGGGGGCTGGGGAGCTGTTTTTT. The rearrangement links TRBV9 to TRBJ2-2; TRBD2 aligns across 12 bases. Unmatched junction bases numbered 5, after V lost 0 bases and J lost 8 bases. This CDR3 is 16 amino acids long. Looked up from germline, CDR1 is SGDLS and CDR2 is YYNGEE. The variable domain in full, completed from reference TRBV9 and TRBJ2-2, reads DSGVTQTPKHLITATGQRVTLRCSPRSGDLSVYWYQQSLDQGLQFLIQYYNGEERAKGNILERFSAQQFPDLHSELNLSSLELGDSALYFCASSVGPSGGAGELFFGEGSRLTVL.